These 7 T cell receptor beta chains originate from one sample sequenced in a study of PD-1 blockade in classical Hodgkin lymphoma (dated by TCRdb to 2018 to 2021). The library was prepared using the immunoSEQ multiplex PCR assay. TCRdb retrieved this table from immuneACCESS and kept in-frame rearrangements only. Not all clones are present; in checked studies, unresolved V genes account for under half, and no reason is known for the remainder. A total of approximately 28,000 clones appear in this sample, more than 60% of them only once. The ten largest account for approximately 0.62% of the sample. This sample's time point label indicates: cycle 4 day 1 (C4D1), after 6 weeks of nivolumab. All trial patients had relapsed after autologous stem cell transplantation, with cohorts A, B and C differing in prior brentuximab vedotin exposure. A Miltenyi CD4+ T cell isolation kit was used for magnetic negative selection to purify CD4+ T cells from thawed PBMCs.

The sequencing used CD4+ T cells from blood, collected before the fourth cycle of nivolumab. These receptors were taken from a human donor with classical Hodgkin lymphoma.

The chain recombines TRBV7-9 with TRBJ1-1; D not resolved. V gave up 4 bases and J gave up 8 bases, with 5 bases separating them. This CDR3 contains 10 residues. Germline lookup yields CDR1 SEHNR and CDR2 FQNEAQ (reference sequence). The CDR3 region is CASSYAEAFF. The CDR3 DNA follows: TGTGCCAGCAGCTATGCCGAAGCTTTCTTT.

This chain links TRBV5-4 with TRBJ1-2; 10 nucleotides agree with TRBD1. The CDR3 is 17 amino acids. The V gene end was trimmed by 2 bases and the J gene end by 0 bases; junction bases not matched to a gene: 7. Germline values: CDR1 SGHNT, CDR2 YYREEE (reference sequence). DNA for the CDR3: TGTGCCAGCAGCTTCTTAGCGGGGACAGGGGCTAACTATGGCTACACCTTC. It codes for CASSFLAGTGANYGYTF. The full variable domain, in which reference TRBV5-4 and TRBJ1-2 provide the parts outside the CDR3, is ETGVTQSPTHLIKTRGQQVTLRCSSQSGHNTVSWYQQALGQGPQFIFQYYREEENGRGNFPPRFSGLQFPNYSSELNVNALELDDSALYLCASSFLAGTGANYGYTFGSGTRLTVV.

The chain joins TRBV10-3 to TRBJ1-4; tentatively, D is TRBD1 (6 bases). The CDR3 sequence is 15 residues long. CDR1 ENHRY and CDR2 SYGVKD come from the germline V gene. V was pared by 0 bases and J by 8 bases, with 13 bases between. The CDR3: CAISESQGAWEKLFF. The CDR3 nucleotides read TGTGCCATCAGTGAGTCACAGGGAGCGTGGGAAAAACTGTTTTTT.

CDR3 sequence reads: CASGTGGSNTEAFF. For the CDR3, the DNA is TGTGCCAGCGGGACAGGGGGCTCGAACACTGAAGCTTTCTTT. The rearrangement links TRBV6-1 to TRBJ1-1; 12 nucleotides line up with TRBD1. Germline CDR1 MNHNS, CDR2 SASEGT. The J segment lost 1 base and the V segment lost 8 bases, leaving 2 bases of the junction unmatched. This CDR3 region has 14 residues.

J is TRBJ2-7 and V is TRBV6-5; 10 nucleotides line up with TRBD2. The CDR3 covers 15 residues. V trimming: 1 base; J trimming: 3 bases; junction bases outside the gene matches: 3. Germline CDR1 MNHEY, CDR2 SVGAGI. CDR3 amino acids: CASSYLASGGYEQYF. CDR3 nucleotides: TGTGCCAGCAGTTACTTGGCTAGCGGGGGCTACGAGCAGTACTTC.

The J gene is TRBJ2-1, the V gene TRBV6-1; D is undetermined. The CDR3 contains 13 residues. Trimming took 3 bases from V and 3 from J, leaving 6 bases between them. Germline assignment: CDR1 MNHNS and CDR2 SASEGT. CDR3 amino acids: CASSDWNYNEQFF. CDR3 in DNA: TGTGCCAGCAGTGATTGGAACTACAATGAGCAGTTCTTC.

The V call is TRBV5-4, the J call TRBJ2-3, with 7 bases identical to TRBD1. This CDR3 comprises 16 residues. Germline CDR1 reads SGHNT; CDR2 reads YYREEE (reference sequence). V lost 4 bases, J lost 5 bases, and 13 bases stayed unmatched. CDR3 DNA sequence: TGTGCCAGCAGCCCCAGCCGACAGGGCAGGGGAGATACGCAGTATTTT. Amino acids: CASSPSRQGRGDTQYF.